This T cell receptor (beta chain) is drawn from a study of blood T cells in healthy people across ages. CDR3 size: 17 residues. Germline V gene sequence: CDR1 ENHRY, CDR2 SYGVKD. Trimming took off 0 bases at V and 0 bases at J, with 12 bases between the two ends. Using a J-beta primer mix together with a sample-barcoded 5' primer, a second PCR was run for about 6 to 12 cycles. TCRdb re-analysed the 5' RACE reads in MiXCR, keeping a single row per CDR3 protein. The repertoire includes about a million distinct CDR3 sequences, roughly half of them detected once, and roughly 23% sits in the top ten. This clonotype has more than one count but fewer than ten.

Source material: blood. This clonotype originated in a woman in her sixties in good health. The rearrangement links TRBV10-3 to TRBJ2-1; D is unclear. CDR3: CAISESWVPSSYNEQFF. DNA of the CDR3: TGTGCCATCAGTGAGTCCTGGGTCCCGAGCTCCTACAATGAGCAGTTCTTC.